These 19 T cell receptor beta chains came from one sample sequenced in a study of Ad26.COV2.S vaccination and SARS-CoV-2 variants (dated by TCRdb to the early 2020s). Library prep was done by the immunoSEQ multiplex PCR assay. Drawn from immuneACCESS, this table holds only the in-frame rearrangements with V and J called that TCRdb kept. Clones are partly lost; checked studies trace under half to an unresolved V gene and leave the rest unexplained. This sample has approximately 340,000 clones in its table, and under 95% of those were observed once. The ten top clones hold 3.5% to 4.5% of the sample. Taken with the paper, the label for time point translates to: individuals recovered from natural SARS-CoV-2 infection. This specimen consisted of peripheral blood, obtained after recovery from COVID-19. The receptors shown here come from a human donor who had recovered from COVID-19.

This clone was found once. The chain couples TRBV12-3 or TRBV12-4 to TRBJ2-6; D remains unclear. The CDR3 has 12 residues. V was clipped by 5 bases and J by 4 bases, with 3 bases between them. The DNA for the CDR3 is TGTGCCAGCAGTCTCGGGGCCAACGTCCTGACTTTC. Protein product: CASSLGANVLTF.

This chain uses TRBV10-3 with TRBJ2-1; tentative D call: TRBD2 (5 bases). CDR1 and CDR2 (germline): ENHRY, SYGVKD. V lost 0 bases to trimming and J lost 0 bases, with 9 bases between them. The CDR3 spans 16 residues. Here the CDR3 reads CAISESLGSSYNEQFF. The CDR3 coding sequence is TGTGCCATCAGTGAGTCTTTGGGGAGCTCCTACAATGAGCAGTTCTTC.

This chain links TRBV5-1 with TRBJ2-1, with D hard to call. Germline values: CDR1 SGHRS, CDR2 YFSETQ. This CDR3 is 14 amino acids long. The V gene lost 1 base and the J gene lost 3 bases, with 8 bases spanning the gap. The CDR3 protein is CASSLQSSYNEQFF. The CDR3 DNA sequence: TGCGCCAGCAGCTTGCAATCTAGCTACAATGAGCAGTTCTTC.

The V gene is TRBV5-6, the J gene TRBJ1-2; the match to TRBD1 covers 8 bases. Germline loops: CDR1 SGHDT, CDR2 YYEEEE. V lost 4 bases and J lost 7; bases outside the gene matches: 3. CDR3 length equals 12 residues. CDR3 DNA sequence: TGTGCCAGCAGCATCGGACAGGGTGGCTACACCTTC. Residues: CASSIGQGGYTF. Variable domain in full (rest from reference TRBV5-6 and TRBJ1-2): DAGVTQSPTHLIKTRGQQVTLRCSPKSGHDTVSWYQQALGQGPQFIFQYYEEEERQRGNFPDRFSGHQFPNYSSELNVNALLLGDSALYLCASSIGQGGYTFGSGTRLTVV.

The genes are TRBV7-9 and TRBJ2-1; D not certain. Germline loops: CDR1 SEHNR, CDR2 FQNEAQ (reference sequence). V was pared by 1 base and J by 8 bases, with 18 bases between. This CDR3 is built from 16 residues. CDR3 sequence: CASSLDGQDRPDEQFF. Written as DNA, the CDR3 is TGTGCCAGCAGCTTAGACGGGCAAGACCGTCCCGATGAGCAGTTCTTC.

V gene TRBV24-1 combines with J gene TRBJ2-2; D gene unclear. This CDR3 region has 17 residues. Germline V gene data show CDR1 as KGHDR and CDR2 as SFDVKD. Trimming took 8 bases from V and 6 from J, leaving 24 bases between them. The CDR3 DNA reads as TGTGCCACCAATAAGACCCACCCCTACAAATTTGCCGGGGAGCTGTTTTTT. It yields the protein CATNKTHPYKFAGELFF.

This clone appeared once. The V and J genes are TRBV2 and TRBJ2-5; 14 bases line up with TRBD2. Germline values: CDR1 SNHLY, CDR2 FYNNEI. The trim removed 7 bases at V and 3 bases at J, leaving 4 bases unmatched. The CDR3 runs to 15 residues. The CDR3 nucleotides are TGTGCCAGCACCGGACTAGCGGGGGGAAAAGAGACCCAGTACTTC. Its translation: CASTGLAGGKETQYF.

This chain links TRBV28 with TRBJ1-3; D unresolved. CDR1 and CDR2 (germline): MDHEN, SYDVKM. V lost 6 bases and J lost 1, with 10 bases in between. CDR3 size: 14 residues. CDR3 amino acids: CASSPGGSGNTIYF. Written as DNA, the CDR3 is TGTGCCAGCAGCCCCGGAGGGTCTGGAAACACCATATATTTT.

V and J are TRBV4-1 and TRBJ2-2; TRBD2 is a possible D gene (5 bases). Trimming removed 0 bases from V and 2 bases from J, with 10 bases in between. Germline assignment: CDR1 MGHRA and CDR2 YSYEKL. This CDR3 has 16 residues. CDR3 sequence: CASSQDNGRNTGELFF. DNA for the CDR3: TGCGCCAGCAGCCAAGATAATGGGAGAAACACCGGGGAGCTGTTTTTT.

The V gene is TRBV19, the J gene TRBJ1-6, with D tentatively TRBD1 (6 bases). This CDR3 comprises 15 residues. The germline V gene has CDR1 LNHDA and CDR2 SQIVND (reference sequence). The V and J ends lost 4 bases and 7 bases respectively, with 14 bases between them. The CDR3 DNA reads TGTGCCAGTAGTAGCCGGGACATGCTAAATTCACCCCTCCACTTT. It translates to CASSSRDMLNSPLHF.

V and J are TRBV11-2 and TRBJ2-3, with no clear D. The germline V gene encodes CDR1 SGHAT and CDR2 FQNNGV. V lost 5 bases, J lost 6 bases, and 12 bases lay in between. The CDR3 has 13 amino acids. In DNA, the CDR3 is TGTGCCAGCAGCCCTAGTTACAAGGATACGCAGTATTTT. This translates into CASSPSYKDTQYF.

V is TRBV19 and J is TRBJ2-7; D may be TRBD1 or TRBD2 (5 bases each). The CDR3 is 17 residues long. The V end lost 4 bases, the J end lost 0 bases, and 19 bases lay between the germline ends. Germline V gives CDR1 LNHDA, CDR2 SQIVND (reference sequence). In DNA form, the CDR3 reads TGTGCCAGTAGTACCTCCGCAGGGAATAGCGTCTCCTACGAGCAGTACTTC. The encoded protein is CASSTSAGNSVSYEQYF.

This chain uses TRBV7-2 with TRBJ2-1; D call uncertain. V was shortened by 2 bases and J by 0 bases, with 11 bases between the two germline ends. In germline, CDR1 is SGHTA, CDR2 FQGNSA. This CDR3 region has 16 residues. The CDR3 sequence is CASSLQYSLSYNEQFF. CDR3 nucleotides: TGTGCCAGCAGCTTACAGTACAGCCTCTCCTACAATGAGCAGTTCTTC.

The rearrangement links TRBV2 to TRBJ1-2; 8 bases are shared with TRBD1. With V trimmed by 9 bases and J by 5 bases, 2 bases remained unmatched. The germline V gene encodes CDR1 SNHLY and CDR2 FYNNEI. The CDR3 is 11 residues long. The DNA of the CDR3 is TGTGCCAGAAGACAGGGGTATGGCTACACCTTC. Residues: CARRQGYGYTF.

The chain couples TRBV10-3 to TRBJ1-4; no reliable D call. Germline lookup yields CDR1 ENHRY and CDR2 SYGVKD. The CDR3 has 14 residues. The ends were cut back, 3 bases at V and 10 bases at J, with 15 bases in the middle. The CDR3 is CAISDPRLGRKLFF. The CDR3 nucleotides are TGTGCCATCAGTGACCCACGCCTAGGGAGAAAACTGTTTTTT.

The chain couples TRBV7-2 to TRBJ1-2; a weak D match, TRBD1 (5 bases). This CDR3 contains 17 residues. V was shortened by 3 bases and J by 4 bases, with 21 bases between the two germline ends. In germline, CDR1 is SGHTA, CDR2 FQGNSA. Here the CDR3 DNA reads TGTGCCAGCAGCTTCGCCCGGGACCTCCTTCTTTTCTATGGCTACACCTTC. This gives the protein CASSFARDLLLFYGYTF. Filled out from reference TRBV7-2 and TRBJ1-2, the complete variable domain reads GAGVSQSPSNKVTEKGKDVELRCDPISGHTALYWYRQSLGQGLEFLIYFQGNSAPDKSGLPSDRFSAERTGGSVSTLTIQRTQQEDSAVYLCASSFARDLLLFYGYTFGSGTRLTVV.

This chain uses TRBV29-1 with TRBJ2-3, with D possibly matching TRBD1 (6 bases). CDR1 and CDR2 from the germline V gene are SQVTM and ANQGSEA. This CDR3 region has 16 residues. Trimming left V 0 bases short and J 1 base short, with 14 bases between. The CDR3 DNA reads TGCAGCGTTGAAGATCGATTAAAGGGGGGCACAGATACGCAGTATTTT. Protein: CSVEDRLKGGTDTQYF.

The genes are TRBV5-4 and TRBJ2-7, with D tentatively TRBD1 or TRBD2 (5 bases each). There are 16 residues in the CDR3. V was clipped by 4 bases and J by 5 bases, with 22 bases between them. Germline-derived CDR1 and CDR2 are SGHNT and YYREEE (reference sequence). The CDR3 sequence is CASSLTTGTPMNEQYF. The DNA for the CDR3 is TGTGCCAGCAGCCTAACCACCGGGACCCCAATGAACGAGCAGTACTTC.

The CDR3 coding sequence is TGCGCCAGCAGCCGATATACTAGCGGGGGGACATTCTCCTACAATGAGCAGTTCTTC. This codes for CASSRYTSGGTFSYNEQFF. The chain employs TRBV5-1 and TRBJ2-1, with TRBD2 matching over 12 bases. Germline values: CDR1 SGHRS, CDR2 YFSETQ. This CDR3 is 19 amino acids long. Trimming cost V 4 bases and J 0 bases; bases outside gene matches: 11. The whole variable domain, filled in from reference TRBV5-1 and TRBJ2-1, reads KAGVTQTPRYLIKTRGQQVTLSCSPISGHRSVSWYQQTPGQGLQFLFEYFSETQRNKGNFPGRFSGRQFSNSRSEMNVSTLELGDSALYLCASSRYTSGGTFSYNEQFFGPGTRLTVL.